This entry concerns a single TCR beta chain. Its antigen is as yet unknown. The read terminates 3 residues ahead of where the CDR3 ends, so the germline J gene completes it. The sample belongs to a study of Tregs in tolerant kidney transplant recipients. The study, taken as a whole, reports: Tolerant patients' donor-specific Tregs expanded beyond overall Tregs, suggesting antigen-driven growth. Findings come from small patient numbers and require larger validation.

The length of the CDR3 is 16 residues. In germline, CDR1 is DFQATT, CDR2 SNEGSKA (reference sequence). V dropped 1 base and J dropped 1 base, with 16 bases sitting between them. Produced via immunoSEQ multiplex PCR; TCRdb's table is partial and in-frame only. The record lists roughly 48,000 clones, of which the ten most abundant hold around 0.88%. Unstimulated Tregs (CD4+CD25+CD127-) and CD4+CD25- non-Tregs were sorted from PBMCs. The sequence was obtained from a human donor who received a combined kidney and bone marrow transplant. The material sequenced was CD4+ T cells from blood, taken before the transplant. The V gene is TRBV20-1, the J gene TRBJ2-5; weak D call: TRBD2 (5 bases). The CDR3 DNA, read in part, is TGCAGTGCTAGAGTTGTCGAGGGCCGCACCCAAGAGACC. It yields the protein CSARVVEGRTQET. In full, the CDR3 reads CSARVVEGRTQETQYF.